The entry that follows covers one T cell receptor (beta chain) sequence. Its antigen is undetermined. This specimen belongs to a study of cytomegalovirus exposure and HLA in healthy donors. Overall study findings and caveats: Per published accounts, TCR beta sequences correctly predicted the HLA-A and HLA-B alleles of most subjects.

A multiplex PCR was run with 60 Vbeta primers and 13 Jbeta primers. Sequencing was performed with immunoSEQ multiplex PCR; in TCRdb, only in-frame clones are kept and a portion is missing. This table holds 170,000 or so clones, under 90% found once. This TCR derives from a man between 25 and 39 years old in good health and CMV-seropositive. Sequencing was performed on PBMCs.

The CDR3 DNA is TGTGCCATCAGTGAGGACGGGACAGGGGTTGGAGATACGCAGTATTTT. Its translation: CAISEDGTGVGDTQYF. The gene calls are TRBV10-3 and TRBJ2-3; 10 positions match TRBD1. Germline loops: CDR1 ENHRY, CDR2 SYGVKD. The J segment lost 5 bases and the V segment lost 2 bases, leaving 7 bases of the junction unmatched. The CDR3 spans 16 residues.